These 9 T cell receptor beta chains originate from one sample sequenced in a study of beta chain features in type 1 diabetes. The study, taken as a whole, reports: Within each of all four CD4+ subsets, Type 1 diabetes patients had TCRB CDR3s that were moderately but significantly shorter.

These receptors lack a known antigen. The authors reverse transcribed all of the isolated RNA, so sequencing captured expressed TCRB transcripts. TCRdb's copy holds only in-frame clones and misses some; the assay was immunoSEQ multiplex PCR. The sample shows more than 550,000 clones, roughly an eighth of them seen only once. Sample: naive CD4+ T cells from blood. These receptors originate from a man aged 18 to 29 with type 1 diabetes.

This clone was found a few times. The chain recombines TRBV9 with TRBJ2-2; D gene unclear. With 4 bases removed from V and 3 bases from J, the gap between germline ends came to 7 bases. The CDR3 runs 13 residues. Germline CDR1 SGDLS, CDR2 YYNGEE. CDR3 sequence reads: CASSPIDTGELFF. The DNA of the CDR3 is TGTGCCAGCAGCCCAATTGACACCGGGGAGCTGTTTTTT.

This clone was counted a few times. The sample contains more than one DNA sequence encoding this CDR3. The chain couples TRBV6-5 to TRBJ2-1; D gene uncertain. In germline, CDR1 is MNHEY, CDR2 SVGAGI. The germline V and J ends were trimmed by 3 bases and 7 bases, with 4 bases remaining between them. The CDR3 has 11 amino acids. The CDR3 sequence: CASSYRNEQFF. CDR3 coding DNA: TGTGCCAGCAGTTATCGTAATGAGCAGTTCTTC.

This clone has only a few counts. This chain connects TRBV6-4 to TRBJ1-5; no clear D. Looked up from germline, CDR1 is MRHNA and CDR2 is SNTAGT. The CDR3 runs to 14 residues. V was shortened by 3 bases and J by 6 bases, with 12 bases between the two germline ends. The CDR3 DNA sequence: TGTGCCAGCAGTGAAAACCCAACGGTTCAGCCCCAGCATTTT. Translating it yields CASSENPTVQPQHF.

J is TRBJ2-4 and V is TRBV29-1, with D possibly being TRBD2 (6 bases). The CDR3 contains 13 residues. The germline CDR1 and CDR2 sequences are SQVTM and ANQGSEA. The ends were cut back, 7 bases at V and 0 bases at J, with 10 bases in the middle. CDR3 region: CSAEGLAKNIQYF. The CDR3, as DNA: TGCAGCGCCGAGGGACTAGCCAAAAACATTCAGTACTTC. Filled out from reference TRBV29-1 and TRBJ2-4, the complete variable domain reads SAVISQKPSRDICQRGTSLTIQCQVDSQVTMMFWYRQQPGQSLTLIATANQGSEATYESGFVIDKFPISRPNLTFSTLTVSNMSPEDSSIYLCSAEGLAKNIQYFGAGTRLSVL.

This clone was recorded a few times. The genes are TRBV4-1 and TRBJ1-2; D gene unclear. Germline V gene data show CDR1 as MGHRA and CDR2 as YSYEKL. The CDR3 runs to 17 residues. With 3 bases removed from V and 2 bases from J, the gap between germline ends came to 19 bases. This CDR3 is CASSHGTRRWANYGYTF. The CDR3 DNA follows: TGCGCCAGCAGCCATGGAACTAGAAGATGGGCGAACTATGGCTACACCTTC.

The table lists this clone with a few counts. The chain has TRBV30 and TRBJ1-5; D is undetermined. Germline values: CDR1 GTSNPN, CDR2 SVGIG (reference sequence). Trimming took off 0 bases at V and 12 bases at J, with 9 bases between the two ends. The CDR3 length is 11 residues. The CDR3 DNA reads as TGTGCCTGGAGTGTAGACGGCCTCCAGCATTTT. Its protein product is CAWSVDGLQHF. Supplemented by reference TRBV30 and TRBJ1-5, the full variable domain reads SQTIHQWPATLVQPVGSPLSLECTVEGTSNPNLYWYRQAAGRGLQLLFYSVGIGQISSEVPQNLSASRPQDRQFILSSKKLLLSDSGFYLCAWSVDGLQHFGDGTRLSIL.

V usage is TRBV2 and J usage is TRBJ2-5; 11 bases agree with TRBD2. V was clipped by 4 bases and J by 4 bases; unmatched bases: 14. The CDR3 is 18 amino acids. Per germline, CDR1 SNHLY and CDR2 FYNNEI. CDR3 loop: CASSGDRETSGARETQYF. CDR3 nucleotide sequence: TGTGCCAGCAGTGGCGACAGGGAGACTAGCGGGGCGCGAGAGACCCAGTACTTC.

The rearrangement uses TRBV7-9 and TRBJ1-1; D is possibly TRBD1 (5 bases). The CDR3 extends over 15 amino acids. The germline V gene has CDR1 SEHNR and CDR2 FQNEAQ (reference sequence). V lost 3 bases and J 1 base, leaving 12 bases between the germline ends. The CDR3: CASSFLSDRNTEAFF. CDR3 bases: TGTGCCAGCAGCTTTCTATCCGACAGGAACACTGAAGCTTTCTTT.

The genes are TRBV7-3 and TRBJ2-4, with 9 bases that match TRBD1. With 4 bases clipped from V and 2 bases from J, the junction kept 6 bases outside the gene matches. This CDR3 contains 16 residues. Germline values: CDR1 SGHTA, CDR2 FQGTGA. CDR3 bases: TGTGCCAGCAGCTCAACAGGGGGCTTGACCAAAAACATTCAGTACTTC. This gives the protein CASSSTGGLTKNIQYF.